This T cell receptor beta chain is from a study of beta chain features in type 1 diabetes. Broader study findings: Patients and controls would be equally affected if PCR favored shorter templates.

Per germline, CDR1 LNHDA and CDR2 SQIVND (reference sequence). This CDR3 has 13 amino acids. Trimming cost V 0 bases and J 3 bases, with 6 bases left between them. TCRB transcripts that were expressed got sequenced, as all of the isolated RNA had been reverse transcribed. This table comes from immunoSEQ multiplex PCR, and its TCRdb copy is limited to in-frame clones, with some not included. The data contain 200,000 to 300,000 clones, over 65% of them singletons. Regarding this clone: Antigen unknown.

Sequencing was performed on naive CD4+ T cells from blood. The source of this sequence is a man younger than 40 in good health. The rearrangement joins TRBV19 to TRBJ2-7; D gene unclear. The CDR3, as DNA: TGTGCCAGTAGTATAGAAGGGAACTACGAGCAGTACTTC. Translated: CASSIEGNYEQYF.